A selection of T cell receptor beta chains follows, all from one sample in a study of T cells in Graves' hyperthyroidism and ophthalmopathy. Each CDR3 protein is one row after TCRdb ran MiXCR on the multiplex PCR reads. The repertoire includes roughly 700,000 distinct CDR3 sequences, just over 35% of them detected once, and more than 25% sits in the top ten. The sample comprised blood. These receptors were collected from a woman between 40 and 50 years old with Graves' hyperthyroidism. Both conserved end residues are trimmed from each CDR3. A D gene is named only where the DNA matches it firmly. Clone size is stated in some rows and not others, as once, few, many or a class when expanded.

>TRBV7-6|NA|many
ASSLSQGGYYEQY
>TRBV12-5|NA|few
ASGFRGGTGSYGYT
>TRBV7-9|NA|many
ASSSRDRIAF
>TRBV10-3|NA|once
AISETVGFWN
>TRBV20-1|NA|NA
SARTVNYGYT
>TRBV19|NA|NA
AWSENFNQPQH
>TRBV24-1|TRBD1|many
ATSGQGQPQH
>TRBV6-5|TRBD1|few
ASRRTGDTNEKLF
>TRBV29-1|NA|many
SVGTSQETQY
>TRBV7-8|NA|NA
ASSLGSSGANVLTFGAGTGELF
>TRBV7-2|NA|many
ASSQDMMSNQPQH
>TRBV2|TRBD1|NA
ASRDRESQETQY
>TRBV10-3|NA|NA
AISSPSDGFYT
>TRBV2|NA|few
ASYLMTGAGELF
>TRBV19|NA|many
ASSRRTMDYGYT
>TRBV19|NA|NA
ASSVSAGSSYGYT
>TRBV10-3|NA|NA
AIREDGSLSNQPQH
>TRBV29-1|NA|NA
SVRQSSYEQY
>TRBV9|NA|NA
ASSVEKENTGELF
>TRBV3-1|TRBD2|NA
ASSRGLAGLTYEQY
>TRBV25-1|NA|NA
ASRIGTVYGYT
>TRBV20-1|TRBD2|many
SARGSGGRDVETQY
>TRBV5-6|NA|few
ASSIEGVNSNQPQH
>TRBV7-9|NA|NA
ASTQITGMNPPLH
>TRBV2|NA|many
ASSEVSYVEAF
>TRBV19|TRBD1|once
ASSRTGGSTDTQY
>TRBV6-2/TRBV6-3|NA|few
ASSYSKVGWGTEAF
>TRBV20-1|NA|few
SAREARGGSPLH
>TRBV6-5|TRBD1|NA
ASSYSPWDRSMNTETF
>TRBV2|NA|NA
ASSLSQGGRGYT
>TRBV12-3/TRBV12-4|NA|few
ASSLWISNQPQH
>TRBV12-3/TRBV12-4|TRBD1|few
ASSHGQGLSETQY
>TRBV7-2|TRBD1|many
ASSYQGARNTEAF
>TRBV6-5|NA|many
ASSSRASEGGYT
>TRBV20-1|TRBD1|few
SASGPGQGTGANVLT
>TRBV7-9|NA|many
ASSYTGIRHYGYT
>TRBV24-1|NA|NA
ATSDSGRDTQY
>TRBV19|NA|many
ASSIVERLGYT